These 24 T cell receptor beta chains were sequenced from one sample in a study of blood T cell repertoires in COVID-19. The repertoire was sequenced with immunoSEQ multiplex PCR; TCRdb's copy has only in-frame clones and lacks some. Here the sample spans just over 650,000 clones, over 80% being singletons. Sequenced: peripheral blood. These receptors originate from a woman between 18 and 30 years old with acute or convalescent COVID-19.

This chain joins TRBV4-1 and TRBJ1-2, with 7 bases aligning to TRBD1. The V gene end was trimmed by 3 bases and the J gene end by 7 bases; junction bases not matched to a gene: 5. CDR1 MGHRA and CDR2 YSYEKL come from the germline V gene. The CDR3 has 13 residues. The CDR3 DNA reads as TGCGCCAGCAGCCACCTGACAGGGTTTGGCTACACCTTC. This encodes CASSHLTGFGYTF.

This clone was seen only a few times. This chain connects TRBV7-2 to TRBJ2-1, with D possibly TRBD2 on 7 matching bases. Germline CDR1 reads SGHTA; CDR2 reads FQGNSA. Between the trimmed V and J ends, which lost 1 base and 6 bases, there was a span of 10 bases. This CDR3 region has 14 residues. The DNA for the CDR3 is TGTGCCAGCAGCTTAGTAGGGGGGGGCAATGAGCAGTTCTTC. Its translation: CASSLVGGGNEQFF.

The chain uses TRBV19 and TRBJ2-1; 8 bases are a match to TRBD1. The CDR3 has 17 residues. J gave up 0 bases and V 6 bases, and 10 bases lay outside the gene matches. CDR1 and CDR2 from the germline V gene are LNHDA and SQIVND (reference sequence). The CDR3 nucleotides are TGTGCCAGTAGCCACTCCAGGGGGCGAAGCTCCTACAATGAGCAGTTCTTC. Protein sequence: CASSHSRGRSSYNEQFF. Supplemented by reference TRBV19 and TRBJ2-1, the full variable domain reads DGGITQSPKYLFRKEGQNVTLSCEQNLNHDAMYWYRQDPGQGLRLIYYSQIVNDFQKGDIAEGYSVSREKKESFPLTVTSAQKNPTAFYLCASSHSRGRSSYNEQFFGPGTRLTVL.

This CDR3 reads CASSYYGDRATNTEAFF. The CDR3 coding sequence is TGTGCCAGCAGTTACTACGGGGACAGGGCCACAAACACTGAAGCTTTCTTT. This chain joins TRBV6-2 or TRBV6-3 and TRBJ1-1; 9 positions match TRBD1. Germline CDR1 and CDR2: MNHEY and SVGEGT. The junction had 8 bases not matched to a gene; V was cut back by 1 base and J by 2 bases. The CDR3 spans 17 residues.

The J gene is TRBJ1-3, the V gene TRBV6-2 or TRBV6-3; no reliable D call. V shed 3 bases and J shed 4 bases, with 10 bases lying between them. Germline V gene sequence: CDR1 MNHEY, CDR2 SVGEGT. This CDR3 is 14 amino acids long. The CDR3 DNA follows: TGTGCCAGCAGTTATCTTTACTCCGGAAACACCATATATTTT. Translated: CASSYLYSGNTIYF.

The rearrangement joins TRBV7-8 to TRBJ1-1, with D tentatively TRBD1 (5 bases). The CDR3 runs 15 residues. V lost 5 bases and J lost 1, with 14 bases in between. Germline V lookup: CDR1 SGHVS, CDR2 FQNEAQ. The CDR3 region has the DNA TGTGCCAGCAGCCCACAAACAGGACGGAACACTGAAGCTTTCTTT. This encodes CASSPQTGRNTEAFF.

In DNA, the CDR3 is TGTGCCAGCAGCTCGACCGGGACAGGCTACGAGCAGTACTTC. Its translation: CASSSTGTGYEQYF. The chain carries TRBV7-2 and TRBJ2-7; 8 nucleotides match TRBD1. Germline CDR1 and CDR2: SGHTA and FQGNSA. J was trimmed by 3 bases and V by 4 bases; bases with no gene match: 5. The CDR3 is 14 amino acids.

The chain employs TRBV2 and TRBJ2-5; TRBD2 matches 15 bases. This CDR3 spans 20 amino acids. Germline lookup yields CDR1 SNHLY and CDR2 FYNNEI. Losses at the gene ends were 3 bases for V and 0 bases for J; bases not matched to a gene: 11. CDR3 DNA sequence: TGTGCCAGCAGTGAGGAGGTTTTCGGGACTAGCGGGGGGAACCAAGAGACCCAGTACTTC. Translation: CASSEEVFGTSGGNQETQYF.

The chain has TRBV9 and TRBJ2-3; 8 nucleotides match TRBD1. The CDR3 loop spans 16 amino acids. The ends lost 4 bases at V and 1 base at J; junction bases unmatched: 8. The germline CDR1 and CDR2 sequences are SGDLS and YYNGEE. CDR3 sequence: CASSTSTGVGTDTQYF. CDR3 sequence (DNA): TGTGCCAGCAGCACCTCGACAGGGGTTGGCACAGATACGCAGTATTTT. Supplemented by reference TRBV9 and TRBJ2-3, the full variable domain reads DSGVTQTPKHLITATGQRVTLRCSPRSGDLSVYWYQQSLDQGLQFLIQYYNGEERAKGNILERFSAQQFPDLHSELNLSSLELGDSALYFCASSTSTGVGTDTQYFGPGTRLTVL.

The chain uses TRBV14 and TRBJ2-7, with D tentatively TRBD1 (6 bases). Germline lookup yields CDR1 SGHDN and CDR2 FVKESK. Trimming pared 4 bases from V and 2 bases from J, leaving 15 bases between. This CDR3 contains 15 residues. The CDR3 region is CASSPLQGTAYEQYF. CDR3 nucleotides: TGTGCCAGCAGCCCACTACAGGGAACAGCCTACGAGCAGTACTTC.

This chain connects TRBV5-1 to TRBJ2-5; TRBD1 aligns across 8 bases. This CDR3 contains 17 residues. Germline loops: CDR1 SGHRS, CDR2 YFSETQ. V lost 1 base to trimming and J lost 5 bases; unmatched junction nucleotides: 13. The CDR3 sequence is CASSLKQGGVGYETQYF. CDR3 bases: TGCGCCAGCAGCTTGAAACAGGGGGGAGTTGGGTATGAGACCCAGTACTTC.

The genes are TRBV6-5 and TRBJ2-1; no firm D call. V lost 10 bases and J lost 0, with 13 bases in between. This CDR3 has 14 residues. Germline V gene lookup returns CDR1 MNHEY and CDR2 SVGAGI. In nucleotides, the CDR3 is TGTGCCATCCCATTTCCCAGCTCCTACAATGAGCAGTTCTTC. Its translation is CAIPFPSSYNEQFF.

The V call is TRBV6-5, the J call TRBJ1-5; a possible D gene is TRBD1 (5 bases). The germline V gene has CDR1 MNHEY and CDR2 SVGAGI. CDR3 size: 15 residues. The ends were cut back, 5 bases at V and 2 bases at J, with 13 bases in the middle. The CDR3 spells CASSPGTGGNQPQHF. CDR3 nucleotide sequence: TGTGCCAGCAGTCCAGGGACGGGGGGCAATCAGCCCCAGCATTTT.

This chain joins TRBV25-1 and TRBJ1-2; 9 bases map to TRBD1. This CDR3 is built from 13 residues. Per germline, CDR1 MGHDK and CDR2 SYGVNS. With V trimmed by 5 bases and J by 8 bases, 6 bases remained unmatched. CDR3 in amino acids: CASSQGQGGGYTF. The CDR3 DNA reads as TGTGCCAGCAGTCAGGGACAGGGAGGCGGCTACACCTTC.

The chain recombines TRBV18 with TRBJ2-1; D possibly corresponds to TRBD1 (6 bases). This CDR3 region has 15 residues. The germline V gene has CDR1 KGHSH and CDR2 LQKENI. V gave up 1 base and J gave up 4 bases, with 11 bases separating them. The CDR3 sequence is CASSPQGDLYNEQFF. The CDR3 DNA reads TGTGCCAGCTCACCACAGGGGGATCTTTACAATGAGCAGTTCTTC.

The V gene is TRBV7-8, the J gene TRBJ2-5; 7 nucleotides align to TRBD1. The CDR3 totals 15 residues. Germline CDR1 SGHVS, CDR2 FQNEAQ. The junction had 4 bases not matched to a gene; V was cut back by 1 base and J by 2 bases. This CDR3 is CASSLGTGVQETQYF. CDR3 nucleotides: TGTGCCAGCAGCTTAGGGACAGGAGTTCAAGAGACCCAGTACTTC.

The chain couples TRBV2 to TRBJ2-7, with 7 bases matching TRBD2. V shed 0 bases, J shed 5 bases, and the junction held 13 bases outside the gene matches. Germline lookup yields CDR1 SNHLY and CDR2 FYNNEI. This CDR3 has 17 amino acids. CDR3 DNA sequence: TGTGCCAGCAGTGAAGCGCTTCGAGGGAGGGGCGGCGACGAGCAGTACTTC. The encoded protein is CASSEALRGRGGDEQYF.

This rearrangement joins TRBV5-1 to TRBJ2-3, with 9 positions matching TRBD1. CDR1 is SGHRS and CDR2 is YFSETQ in the germline V gene. The CDR3 loop spans 16 amino acids. The V and J ends lost 6 bases and 3 bases, in that order; junction bases with no gene match: 11. CDR3 bases: TGCGCCAGCACAACCGGGGACAGGGTCCGGACAGATACGCAGTATTTT. Encoded protein: CASTTGDRVRTDTQYF.

V is TRBV3-1 (or the pseudogene TRBV3-2) and J is TRBJ2-7; no reliable D call. Germline values: CDR1 LGHDT, CDR2 YNNKEL (reference sequence). The CDR3 totals 14 residues. The V end was cut by 2 bases, the J end by 2 bases, with 10 bases between. CDR3 amino acids: CASSQSGLTYEQYF. In DNA form, the CDR3 reads TGTGCCAGCAGCCAATCGGGTCTAACCTACGAGCAGTACTTC.

This chain links TRBV2 with TRBJ1-3; tentatively, D is TRBD1 (6 bases). The CDR3 has 13 residues. V was pared by 1 base and J by 8 bases, with 9 bases between. The germline V gene has CDR1 SNHLY and CDR2 FYNNEI. The CDR3 DNA sequence: TGTGCCAGCAGTGAAGGGACAGTCGACACCATATATTTT. Translation gives CASSEGTVDTIYF.

The chain combines TRBV5-1 with TRBJ2-3, with 10 bases aligning to TRBD2. Germline CDR1 SGHRS, CDR2 YFSETQ. The junction had 4 bases not matched to a gene; V was cut back by 0 bases and J by 9 bases. The CDR3 has 14 residues. This CDR3 reads CASSLAGTSDTQYF. The CDR3 nucleotides read TGCGCCAGCAGCTTGGCAGGGACTAGCGACACGCAGTATTTT.

About this clone: Sequence at one end of the junction differs from germline and may be a read error. This chain uses TRBV29-1 with TRBJ2-7, with 7 bases matching TRBD1. The CDR3 totals 14 residues. Per germline, CDR1 SQVTM and CDR2 ANQGSEA. This CDR3 reads CSAEINRGDYEQYF. DNA of the CDR3: TGCAGCGCTGAAATAAACAGGGGCGACTACGAGCAGTACTTC.

The chain has TRBV11-3 and TRBJ2-7; 9 nucleotides align to TRBD1. The germline V gene encodes CDR1 SGHNT and CDR2 YENEEA. V dropped 5 bases and J dropped 3; count of bases not matched to a gene: 8. CDR3 length equals 15 residues. The CDR3 bases are TGTGCCAGCAGCGCATCGACAGGGGGGAACTACGAGCAGTACTTC. Encoded protein: CASSASTGGNYEQYF.

The V and J genes are TRBV28 and TRBJ2-7; D possibly corresponds to TRBD1 (7 bases). Trimming cost V 5 bases and J 9 bases, with 20 bases left between them. In germline, CDR1 is MDHEN, CDR2 SYDVKM. The CDR3 runs 14 residues. This chain's CDR3 is CASSPQAHQGGQYF. The CDR3 DNA reads as TGTGCCAGCAGTCCCCAGGCGCATCAGGGGGGGCAGTACTTC.